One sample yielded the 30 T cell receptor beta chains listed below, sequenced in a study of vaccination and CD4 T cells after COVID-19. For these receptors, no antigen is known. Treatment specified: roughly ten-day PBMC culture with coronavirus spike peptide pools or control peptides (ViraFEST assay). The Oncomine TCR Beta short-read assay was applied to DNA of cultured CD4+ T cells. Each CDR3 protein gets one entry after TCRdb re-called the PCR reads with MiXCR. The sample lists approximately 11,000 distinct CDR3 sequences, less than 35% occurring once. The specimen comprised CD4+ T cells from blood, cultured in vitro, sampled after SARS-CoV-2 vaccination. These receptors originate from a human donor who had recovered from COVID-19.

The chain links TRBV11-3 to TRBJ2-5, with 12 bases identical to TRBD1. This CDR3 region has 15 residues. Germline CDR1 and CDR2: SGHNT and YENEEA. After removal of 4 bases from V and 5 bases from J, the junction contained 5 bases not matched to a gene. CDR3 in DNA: TGTGCCAGCAGCTACGGGACAGGGGGCAGGGAGACCCAGTACTTC. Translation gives CASSYGTGGRETQYF. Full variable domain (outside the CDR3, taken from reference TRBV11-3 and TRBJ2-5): EAGVVQSPRYKIIEKKQPVAFWCNPISGHNTLYWYLQNLGQGPELLIRYENEEAVDDSQLPKDRFSAERLKGVDSTLKIQPAELGDSAVYLCASSYGTGGRETQYFGPGTRLLVL.

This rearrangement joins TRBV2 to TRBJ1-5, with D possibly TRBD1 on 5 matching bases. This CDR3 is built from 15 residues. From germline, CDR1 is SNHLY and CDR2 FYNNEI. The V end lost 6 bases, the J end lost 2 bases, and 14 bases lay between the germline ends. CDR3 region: CASSPRQLGNQPQHF. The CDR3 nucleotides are TGTGCCAGCAGCCCCCGACAGCTTGGCAATCAGCCCCAGCATTTT.

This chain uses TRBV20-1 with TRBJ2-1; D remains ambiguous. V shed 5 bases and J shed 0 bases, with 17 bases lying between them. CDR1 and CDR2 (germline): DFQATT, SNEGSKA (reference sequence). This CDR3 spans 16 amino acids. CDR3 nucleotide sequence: TGCAGTGCTGCCTTGGGTCCAAGGCGCTCCTACAATGAGCAGTTCTTC. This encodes CSAALGPRRSYNEQFF.

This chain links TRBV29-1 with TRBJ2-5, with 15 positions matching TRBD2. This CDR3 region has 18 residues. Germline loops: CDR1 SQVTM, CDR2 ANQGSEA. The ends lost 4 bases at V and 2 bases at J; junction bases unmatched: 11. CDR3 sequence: CSVVSGLAGGRRQETQYF. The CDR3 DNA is TGCAGCGTTGTTTCGGGACTAGCGGGAGGCCGAAGACAAGAGACCCAGTACTTC.

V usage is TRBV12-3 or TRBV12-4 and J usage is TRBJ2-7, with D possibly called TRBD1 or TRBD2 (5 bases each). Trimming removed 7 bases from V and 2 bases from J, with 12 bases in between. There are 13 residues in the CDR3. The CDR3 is CASNPGAAYEQYF. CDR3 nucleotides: TGTGCCAGCAACCCCGGGGCGGCCTACGAGCAGTACTTC.

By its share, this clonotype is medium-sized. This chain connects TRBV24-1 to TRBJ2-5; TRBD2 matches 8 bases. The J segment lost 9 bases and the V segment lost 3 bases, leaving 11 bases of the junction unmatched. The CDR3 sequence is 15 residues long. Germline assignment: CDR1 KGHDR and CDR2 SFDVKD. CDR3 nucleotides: TGTGCCACCAGTGATCCACTAGCGGTGAAGGGGGCCCAGTACTTC. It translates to CATSDPLAVKGAQYF.

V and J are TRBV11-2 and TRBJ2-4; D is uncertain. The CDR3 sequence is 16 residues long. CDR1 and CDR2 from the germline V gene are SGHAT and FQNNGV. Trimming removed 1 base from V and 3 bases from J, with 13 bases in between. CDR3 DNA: TGTGCCAGCAGCTTAGGTGCATCCCTAGGCAAAAACATTCAGTACTTC. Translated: CASSLGASLGKNIQYF.

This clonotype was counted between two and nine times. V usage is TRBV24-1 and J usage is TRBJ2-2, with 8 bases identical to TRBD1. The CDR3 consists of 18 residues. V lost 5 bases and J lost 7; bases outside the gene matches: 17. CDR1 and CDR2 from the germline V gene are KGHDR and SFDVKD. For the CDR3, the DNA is TGTGCCACCAGTGGATTATCGGGCAGGGGGCGCGGGATCGGGGAGCTGTTTTTT. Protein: CATSGLSGRGRGIGELFF.

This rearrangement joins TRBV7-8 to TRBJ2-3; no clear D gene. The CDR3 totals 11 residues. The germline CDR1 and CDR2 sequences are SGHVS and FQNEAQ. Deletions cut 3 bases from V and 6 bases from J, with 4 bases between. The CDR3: CASSFTDTQYF. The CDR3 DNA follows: TGTGCCAGCAGCTTTACGGATACGCAGTATTTT.

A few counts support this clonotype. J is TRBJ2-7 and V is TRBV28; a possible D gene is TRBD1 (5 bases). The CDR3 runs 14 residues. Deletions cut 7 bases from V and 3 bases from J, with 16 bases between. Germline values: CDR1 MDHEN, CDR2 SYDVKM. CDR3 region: CASIRQLTGYEQYF. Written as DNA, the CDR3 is TGTGCCAGCATTAGACAGCTAACAGGCTACGAGCAGTACTTC.

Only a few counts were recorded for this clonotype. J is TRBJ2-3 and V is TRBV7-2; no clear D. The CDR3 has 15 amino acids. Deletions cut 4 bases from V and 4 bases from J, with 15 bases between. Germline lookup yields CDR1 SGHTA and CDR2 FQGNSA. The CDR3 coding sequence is TGTGCCAGCAGCTCCCGGTCCCTCCACGCAGATACGCAGTATTTT. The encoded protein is CASSSRSLHADTQYF. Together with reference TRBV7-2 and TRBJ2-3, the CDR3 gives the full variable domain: GAGVSQSPSNKVTEKGKDVELRCDPISGHTALYWYRQSLGQGLEFLIYFQGNSAPDKSGLPSDRFSAERTGGSVSTLTIQRTQQEDSAVYLCASSSRSLHADTQYFGPGTRLTVL.

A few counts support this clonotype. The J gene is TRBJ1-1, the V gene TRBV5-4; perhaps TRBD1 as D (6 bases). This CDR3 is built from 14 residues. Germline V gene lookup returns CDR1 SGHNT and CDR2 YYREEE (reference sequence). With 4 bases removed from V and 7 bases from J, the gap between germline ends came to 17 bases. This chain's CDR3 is CASSRKQGRGEAFF. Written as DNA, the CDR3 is TGTGCCAGCAGCCGAAAACAGGGTCGGGGTGAAGCTTTCTTT.

The chain's CDR3 is CASSLVVGSNQPQHF. The CDR3 DNA reads TGTGCCAGCAGCTTAGTCGTAGGTAGCAATCAGCCCCAGCATTTT. The V and J genes are TRBV7-2 and TRBJ1-5; D call uncertain. The germline CDR1 and CDR2 sequences are SGHTA and FQGNSA. CDR3 length: 15 amino acids. The ends were cut back, 1 base at V and 0 bases at J, with 7 bases in the middle.

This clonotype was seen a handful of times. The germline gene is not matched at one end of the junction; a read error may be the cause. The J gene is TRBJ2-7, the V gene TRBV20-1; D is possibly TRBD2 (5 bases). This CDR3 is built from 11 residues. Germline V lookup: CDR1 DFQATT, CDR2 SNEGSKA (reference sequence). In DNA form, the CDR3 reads TGCAGTGCGAGAGGCCTAGCCGAGCAGTACTTC. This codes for CSARGLAEQYF.

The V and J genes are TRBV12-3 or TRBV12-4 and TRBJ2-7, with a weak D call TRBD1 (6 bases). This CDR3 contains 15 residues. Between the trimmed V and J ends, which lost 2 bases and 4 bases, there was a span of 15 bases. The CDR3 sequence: CASSLRDIGGYEQYF. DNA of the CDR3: TGTGCCAGCAGTTTACGGGACATTGGTGGATACGAGCAGTACTTC.

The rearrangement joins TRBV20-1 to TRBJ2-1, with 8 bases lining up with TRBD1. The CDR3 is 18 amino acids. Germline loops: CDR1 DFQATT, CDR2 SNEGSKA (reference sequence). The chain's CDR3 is CTPKARTGKGSWANEQFF. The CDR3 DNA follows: TGCACCCCCAAAGCCCGGACAGGGAAGGGTAGTTGGGCCAATGAGCAGTTCTTC.

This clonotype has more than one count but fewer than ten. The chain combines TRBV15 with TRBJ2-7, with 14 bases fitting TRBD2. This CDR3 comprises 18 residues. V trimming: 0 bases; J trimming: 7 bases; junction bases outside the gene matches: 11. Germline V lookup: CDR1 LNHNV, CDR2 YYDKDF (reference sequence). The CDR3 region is CATSRDYLRLAGGGEQYF. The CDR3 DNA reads TGTGCCACCAGCAGAGACTACTTACGACTAGCGGGAGGGGGAGAGCAGTACTTC. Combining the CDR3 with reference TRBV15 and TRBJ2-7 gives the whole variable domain DAMVIQNPRYQVTQFGKPVTLSCSQTLNHNVMYWYQQKSSQAPKLLFHYYDKDFNNEADTPDNFQSRRPNTSFCFLDIRSPGLGDTAMYLCATSRDYLRLAGGGEQYFGPGTRLTVT.

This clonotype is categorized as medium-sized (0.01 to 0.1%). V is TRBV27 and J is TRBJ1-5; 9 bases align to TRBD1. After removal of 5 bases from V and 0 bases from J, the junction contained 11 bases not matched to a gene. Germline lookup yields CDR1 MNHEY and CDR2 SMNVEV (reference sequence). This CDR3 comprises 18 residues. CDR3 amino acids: CASSGGDREFYSNQPQHF. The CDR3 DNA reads TGTGCCAGCAGTGGGGGGGACAGGGAGTTCTATAGCAATCAGCCCCAGCATTTT.

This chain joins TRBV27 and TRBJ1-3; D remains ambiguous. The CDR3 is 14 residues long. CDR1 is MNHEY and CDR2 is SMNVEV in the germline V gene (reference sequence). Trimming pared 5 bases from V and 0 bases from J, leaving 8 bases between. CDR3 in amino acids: CASSPTLSGNTIYF. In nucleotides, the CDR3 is TGTGCCAGCAGTCCCACACTCTCTGGAAACACCATATATTTT.

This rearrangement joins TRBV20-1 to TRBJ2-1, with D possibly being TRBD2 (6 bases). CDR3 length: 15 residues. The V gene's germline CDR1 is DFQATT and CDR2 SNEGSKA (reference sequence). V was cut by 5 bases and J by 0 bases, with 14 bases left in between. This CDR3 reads CSAPRGAGSYNEQFF. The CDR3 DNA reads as TGCAGTGCTCCTCGCGGGGCGGGCTCCTACAATGAGCAGTTCTTC.

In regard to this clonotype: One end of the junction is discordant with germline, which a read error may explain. The CDR3 protein is CASSSGTSGYNEQIF. For the CDR3, the DNA is TGTGCCAGCAGCTCCGGGACTAGCGGATACAATGAGCAGATCTTC. The chain is built from TRBV7-9 and TRBJ2-1; TRBD2 matches at 11 bases. This CDR3 is 15 amino acids long. The germline CDR1 and CDR2 sequences are SEHNR and FQNEAQ (reference sequence).

DNA for the CDR3: TGTGCCAGTAGTACCGACCAGAACACAGATACGCAGTATTTT. Its protein is CASSTDQNTDTQYF. V is TRBV19 and J is TRBJ2-3, with D unclear. CDR1 is LNHDA and CDR2 is SQIVND in the germline V gene (reference sequence). V was cut by 4 bases and J by 2 bases, with 10 bases left in between. The CDR3 has 14 residues.

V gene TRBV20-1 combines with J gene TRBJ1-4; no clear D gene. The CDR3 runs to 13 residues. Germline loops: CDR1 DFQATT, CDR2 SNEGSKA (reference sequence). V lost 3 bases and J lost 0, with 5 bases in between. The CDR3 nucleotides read TGCAGTGCTAGGACTGCAACTAATGAAAAACTGTTTTTT. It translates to CSARTATNEKLFF.

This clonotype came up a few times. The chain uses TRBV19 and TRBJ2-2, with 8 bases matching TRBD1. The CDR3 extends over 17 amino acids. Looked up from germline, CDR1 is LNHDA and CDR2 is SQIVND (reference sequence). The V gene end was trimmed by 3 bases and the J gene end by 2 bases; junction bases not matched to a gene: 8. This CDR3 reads CASSILGRGPNTGELFF. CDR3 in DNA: TGTGCCAGTAGTATTCTTGGCAGGGGGCCTAACACCGGGGAGCTGTTTTTT.

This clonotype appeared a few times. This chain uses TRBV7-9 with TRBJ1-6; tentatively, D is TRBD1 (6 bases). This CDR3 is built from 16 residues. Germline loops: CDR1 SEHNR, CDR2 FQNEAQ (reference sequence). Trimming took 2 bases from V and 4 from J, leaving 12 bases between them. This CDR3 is CASSLQGTSYNSPLHF. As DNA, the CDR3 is TGTGCCAGCAGCTTACAGGGGACCTCTTATAATTCACCCCTCCACTTT.

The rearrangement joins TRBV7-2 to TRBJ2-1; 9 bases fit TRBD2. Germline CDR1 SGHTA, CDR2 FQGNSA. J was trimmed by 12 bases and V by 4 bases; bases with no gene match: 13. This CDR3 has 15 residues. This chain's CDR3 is CASSSSSGTTWTQFF. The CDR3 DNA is TGTGCCAGCAGCTCGTCTAGCGGGACGACTTGGACGCAGTTCTTC.

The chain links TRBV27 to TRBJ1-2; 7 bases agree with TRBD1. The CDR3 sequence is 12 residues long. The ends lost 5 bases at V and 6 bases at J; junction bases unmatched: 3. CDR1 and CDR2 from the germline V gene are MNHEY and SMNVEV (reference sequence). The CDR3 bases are TGTGCCAGCAGTCCTCAGGGGGATGGCTACACCTTC. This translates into CASSPQGDGYTF.

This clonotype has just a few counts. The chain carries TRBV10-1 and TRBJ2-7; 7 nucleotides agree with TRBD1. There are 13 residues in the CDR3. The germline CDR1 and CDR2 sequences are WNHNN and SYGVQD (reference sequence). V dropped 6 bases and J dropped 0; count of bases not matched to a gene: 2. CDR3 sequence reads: CASRRTGSYEQYF. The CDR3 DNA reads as TGCGCCAGCAGGAGGACAGGCTCCTACGAGCAGTACTTC.

CDR3 protein: CSASGSRLEAYF. Written as DNA, the CDR3 is TGCAGTGCTAGCGGGAGTCGCCTTGAGGCGTACTTC. The chain recombines TRBV20-1 with TRBJ2-7, with D maybe TRBD2 (6 bases). In germline, CDR1 is DFQATT, CDR2 SNEGSKA (reference sequence). The V end was cut by 3 bases, the J end by 12 bases, with 18 bases between. The CDR3 is made up of 12 amino acids.

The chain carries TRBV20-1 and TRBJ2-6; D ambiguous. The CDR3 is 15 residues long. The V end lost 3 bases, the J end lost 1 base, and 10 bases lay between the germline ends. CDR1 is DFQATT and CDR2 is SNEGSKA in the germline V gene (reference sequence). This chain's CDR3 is CSASSGPSGANVLTF. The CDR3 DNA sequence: TGCAGTGCTAGCTCGGGTCCTTCTGGGGCCAACGTCCTGACTTTC.